This T cell receptor beta chain was documented in a study of monozygotic twins with inflammatory bowel disease. Concerning this clonotype: Its specificity is unknown.

Findings and caveats of the study: The data did not back a single strong IBD-associated clonotype or signal.

Eight separate reactions for every sample produced the cDNA. TCRalpha and TCRbeta cDNA was put through two nested PCRs of 16 and 9 cycles. TCRdb reanalyzed the 5' RACE reads and collapses them to one entry per CDR3 protein, without DNA. The sample's table shows fewer than 450,000 distinct CDR3 sequences. The CDR3 has 13 amino acids. Germline values: CDR1 SQVTM, CDR2 ANQGSEA. The gene calls are TRBV29-1 and TRBJ1-2; TCRdb outputs TRBD1, but without DNA this stays unchecked. The origin of this receptor is a human donor with ulcerative colitis or Crohn's disease, or a healthy co-twin of an affected twin (not recorded which). Specimen: blood. The CDR3 reads CSGTGGMDYGYTF.